Below, 16 T cell receptor beta chains from the same sample are listed, as sequenced in a study of T cell changes during pregnancy in multiple sclerosis. Sequencing was performed with immunoSEQ multiplex PCR; in TCRdb, only in-frame clones are kept and a portion is missing. The sample carries 45,000 to 70,000 clones, 90% to 95% recorded once. The material was CD4+ T cells from peripheral blood mononuclear cells, obtained in the second trimester of pregnancy. These TCRs come from a female donor with multiple sclerosis, enrolled in a pregnancy study.

The chain combines TRBV6-4 with TRBJ2-1, with a weak D call TRBD1 (5 bases). The CDR3 totals 14 residues. V lost 4 bases to trimming and J lost 7 bases, with 14 bases between them. Germline-derived CDR1 and CDR2 are MRHNA and SNTAGT. The CDR3 loop is CASSVERGRNEQFF. CDR3 DNA: TGTGCCAGCAGTGTGGAAAGGGGAAGGAATGAGCAGTTCTTC.

This clone was observed once. The V and J genes are TRBV5-1 and TRBJ2-3; TRBD2 matches at 10 bases. CDR3 length: 15 amino acids. The V and J ends lost 2 bases and 5 bases, in that order; junction bases with no gene match: 5. Germline CDR1 is SGHRS and CDR2 is YFSETQ. CDR3 coding DNA: TGCGCCAGCAGCTTTAGCGGGGGGCCTAAAGATACGCAGTATTTT. It encodes CASSFSGGPKDTQYF. The whole variable domain, remainder taken from reference TRBV5-1 and TRBJ2-3, is KAGVTQTPRYLIKTRGQQVTLSCSPISGHRSVSWYQQTPGQGLQFLFEYFSETQRNKGNFPGRFSGRQFSNSRSEMNVSTLELGDSALYLCASSFSGGPKDTQYFGPGTRLTVL.

The chain uses TRBV28 and TRBJ2-1, with D perhaps TRBD1 (6 bases). CDR1 and CDR2 (germline): MDHEN, SYDVKM. The V end was cut by 5 bases, the J end by 8 bases, with 10 bases between. This CDR3 contains 12 residues. The CDR3 nucleotides read TGTGCCAGCAGTGGACAGCTTGATGAGCAGTTCTTC. This translates into CASSGQLDEQFF.

The chain couples TRBV27 to TRBJ1-2, with 7 bases aligning to TRBD1. The CDR3 extends over 15 amino acids. V lost 1 base to trimming and J lost 8 bases; unmatched junction nucleotides: 10. Germline CDR1 and CDR2: MNHEY and SMNVEV (reference sequence). CDR3 protein: CASSLLGQGVEGYTF. In DNA form, the CDR3 reads TGTGCCAGCAGTTTATTGGGGCAGGGGGTAGAAGGCTACACCTTC.

The chain links TRBV18 to TRBJ1-1; 7 bases are shared with TRBD1. Germline assignment: CDR1 KGHSH and CDR2 LQKENI. The junction had 8 bases not matched to a gene; V was cut back by 2 bases and J by 5 bases. The CDR3 spans 15 residues. CDR3 amino acids: CASSPFDRVATEAFF. The CDR3 nucleotides are TGTGCCAGCTCACCATTTGACAGGGTCGCGACTGAAGCTTTCTTT.

V usage is TRBV18 and J usage is TRBJ1-2; possibly TRBD1 for D (5 bases). The CDR3 length is 13 residues. Deletions cut 8 bases from V and 7 bases from J, with 17 bases between. Looked up from germline, CDR1 is KGHSH and CDR2 is LQKENI. The CDR3 DNA reads TGTGCCAGCACCGAACAGGAGTATCTTGGCTACACCTTC. Its protein product is CASTEQEYLGYTF.

V gene TRBV9 combines with J gene TRBJ2-2; weak D call: TRBD2 (6 bases). Germline values: CDR1 SGDLS, CDR2 YYNGEE. V was pared by 2 bases and J by 10 bases, with 21 bases between. There are 16 residues in the CDR3. CDR3 protein: CASSVSGDHPPPELFF. CDR3 bases: TGTGCCAGCAGCGTTAGCGGAGATCACCCCCCCCCGGAGCTGTTTTTT.

The gene calls are TRBV19 and TRBJ2-1, with 8 nucleotides matching TRBD2. Unmatched junction bases numbered 17, after V lost 3 bases and J lost 4 bases. Germline CDR1 is LNHDA and CDR2 is SQIVND (reference sequence). The CDR3 loop spans 19 amino acids. The DNA of the CDR3 is TGTGCCAGTAGTATGAACGGGGCACTAGCGGCGTACCCTTACAATGAGCAGTTCTTC. This sequence encodes CASSMNGALAAYPYNEQFF.

V gene TRBV5-4 combines with J gene TRBJ2-1; 12 bases are shared with TRBD2. The V gene end was trimmed by 5 bases and the J gene end by 7 bases; junction bases not matched to a gene: 1. CDR3 length: 13 residues. Germline V gene data show CDR1 as SGHNT and CDR2 as YYREEE (reference sequence). The CDR3 nucleotides are TGTGCCAGCAGTCTAGCGGGAGGGAATGAGCAGTTCTTC. Amino acids: CASSLAGGNEQFF.

The CDR3 coding sequence is TGTGCCAGCAGCTTAGGGGGGCCCGGAGATACGCAGTATTTT. Its translation is CASSLGGPGDTQYF. This chain links TRBV13 with TRBJ2-3, with D possibly matching TRBD1 (5 bases). Germline V gene lookup returns CDR1 PRHDT and CDR2 FYEKMQ (reference sequence). The CDR3 sequence is 14 residues long. Trimming took 0 bases from V and 5 from J, leaving 9 bases between them.

The genes are TRBV11-2 and TRBJ2-3, with 15 bases fitting TRBD2. V lost 4 bases to trimming and J lost 6 bases; unmatched junction nucleotides: 11. Germline-derived CDR1 and CDR2 are SGHAT and FQNNGV. This CDR3 has 18 amino acids. The chain's CDR3 is CASSSSPGTSGGRDTQYF. The CDR3 nucleotides read TGTGCCAGCAGCTCCAGCCCCGGGACTAGCGGGGGGCGGGATACGCAGTATTTT.

The chain links TRBV9 to TRBJ2-3, with D perhaps matching TRBD2 (6 bases). Trimming removed 4 bases at V and 9 bases at J, with 15 bases between. The CDR3 is made up of 13 amino acids. CDR1 is SGDLS and CDR2 is YYNGEE in the germline V gene. In DNA form, the CDR3 reads TGTGCCAGCAGCCCGGAAAGGGCGGGAACGCAGTATTTT. Translation: CASSPERAGTQYF.

This clone has only one observation. The rearrangement joins TRBV21-1 to TRBJ1-2; no check of the table's D call, TRBD1, against the DNA was made. TRBV21-1 is flagged as a pseudogene. The CDR3 spans 14 residues. Here the CDR3 reads CASQTGVVLWGYTF. For the CDR3, the DNA is TGTGCCAGCCAAACAGGGGTAGTACTCTGGGGCTACACCTTC.

CDR3 DNA: TGTGCCAGCAGTTTTAGAGGGGGCAGGGGAAACACCATATATTTT. Protein product: CASSFRGGRGNTIYF. The genes are TRBV27 and TRBJ1-3, with 7 bases aligning to TRBD1. Germline CDR1 is MNHEY and CDR2 is SMNVEV (reference sequence). V lost 3 bases, J lost 4 bases, and 6 bases stayed unmatched. The CDR3 is made up of 15 amino acids.

The sample holds one count of this clone. The chain is built from TRBV15 and TRBJ2-2; TRBD1 matches at 7 bases. Per the germline V gene, CDR1 is LNHNV and CDR2 is YYDKDF (reference sequence). The CDR3 consists of 15 residues. Germline trimming cut 6 bases from V and 2 bases from J; bases unmatched to any gene: 6. The CDR3: CATSRQGGNTGELFF. CDR3 nucleotide sequence: TGTGCCACCAGTAGACAGGGCGGCAACACCGGGGAGCTGTTTTTT.

This CDR3 reads CASSLGPGQEEKLFF. DNA of the CDR3: TGTGCCAGCAGCTTGGGACCGGGACAGGAAGAAAAACTGTTTTTT. This chain joins TRBV5-4 and TRBJ1-4; 8 bases are shared with TRBD1. The V gene end was trimmed by 0 bases and the J gene end by 8 bases; junction bases not matched to a gene: 6. This CDR3 contains 15 residues. Germline loops: CDR1 SGHNT, CDR2 YYREEE (reference sequence).